This is a list of T cell receptor beta chains from one sample in a study of blood T cell repertoires in COVID-19. Data came from immunoSEQ multiplex PCR; TCRdb stores just in-frame clones and leaves some out. The sample yields approximately 280,000 clones, about 90% seen once. Sequencing was performed on PBMCs or T cells enriched from blood (not recorded which). The receptor set was obtained from a woman under 30 with acute COVID-19. Both conserved end residues are part of each CDR3. D genes are given only for firm matches. For some rows the clone size is stated as once, few or many, or as a class when expanded; others skip it.

TRBV9	TRBJ2-2	NA	NA	16	TGTGCCAGCAGCGTAGGGCAGGGGCCTGGGACCGGGGAGCTGTTTTTT	CASSVGQGPGTGELFF
TRBV2	TRBJ2-3	NA	NA	15	TGTGCCAGCAGGAAAGAGCAGGGATTGGCAGATACGCAGTATTTT	CASRKEQGLADTQYF
TRBV6-1	TRBJ2-1	NA	NA	15	TGTGCCAGCAGTGAAAGGCCGGAGGTCGACTATGAGCAGTTCTTC	CASSERPEVDYEQFF
TRBV29-1	TRBJ1-1	NA	NA	13	TGCAGCGTCAACAGGGACATGAACACTGAAGCTTTCTTT	CSVNRDMNTEAFF
TRBV5-1	TRBJ1-4	NA	NA	16	TGCGCCAGCAGCTTGGGGCCGGGGTCAACTAATGAAAAACTGTTTTTT	CASSLGPGSTNEKLFF
TRBV19	TRBJ1-2	NA	TRBD1	15	TGTGCCAGTAGTCCCCGGGACAGGAGGACTTATGGCTACACCTTC	CASSPRDRRTYGYTF
TRBV2	TRBJ2-7	once	TRBD2	14	TGTGCCAGCAGTGGGACTAGCGGGGGGTACGAGCAGTACTTC	CASSGTSGGYEQYF
TRBV28	TRBJ2-7	once	TRBD1	16	TGTGCCAGCAGTCCTAAATTGCAGGGGGCTAAGGGCGAGCAGTACTTC	CASSPKLQGAKGEQYF
TRBV11-2	TRBJ2-7	NA	TRBD1	12	TGTGCCAGCAGCTATACAGGGGATGAGCAGTACTTC	CASSYTGDEQYF
TRBV14	TRBJ2-3	NA	NA	15	TGTGCCAGCAGCCAAGGAGGTGCAGGCACAGATACGCAGTATTTT	CASSQGGAGTDTQYF
TRBV7-2	TRBJ2-2	NA	NA	14	TGTGCCAGCAGCTTAGCAGTCCGGGCCGGGGAGCTGTTTTTT	CASSLAVRAGELFF
TRBV3-1/TRBV3-2	TRBJ1-5	NA	NA	14	TGTGCCAGCAGCCAGGGGTTGGGGGCGGATCCCCAGCATTTT	CASSQGLGADPQHF
TRBV5-6	TRBJ1-1	NA	TRBD1	16	TGTGCCAGCAGCCTCAGGACAGGGGGCGTTATACCTGAAGCTTTCTTT	CASSLRTGGVIPEAFF
TRBV5-1	TRBJ2-1	NA	TRBD2	19	TGCGCCAGCAGCTTGGGACGCGGGAGTAATTTTGGATCCTACAATGAGCAGTTCTTC	CASSLGRGSNFGSYNEQFF
TRBV20-1	TRBJ2-7	NA	NA	11	TGCAGTGCGGAAGACAGCTACGAGCAGTACTTC	CSAEDSYEQYF
TRBV25-1	TRBJ1-1	NA	NA	15	TGTGCCAGCAGTGAATCCACAGCTGGGAGCACTGAAGCTTTCTTT	CASSESTAGSTEAFF
TRBV3-1/TRBV3-2	TRBJ2-5	NA	NA	17	TGTGCCAGCAGCCAAGATAGGGGGCTAGCGGGCCAAGAGACCCAGTACTTC	CASSQDRGLAGQETQYF
TRBV30	TRBJ2-5	NA	TRBD2	14	TGTGCCTGGAGTGTCTGGGGGGGGAGGGAGACCCAGTACTTC	CAWSVWGGRETQYF
TRBV29-1	TRBJ2-3	NA	TRBD1	19	TGCAGCGTCACCACGGACAGGGGGCACGGAGGGATCCTCTCTGGCACGCAGTATTTT	CSVTTDRGHGGILSGTQYF
TRBV7-3	TRBJ2-2	NA	TRBD1	16	TGTGCCAGCAGTCGGGGACAGGGGGCTGGCACCGGGGAGCTGTTTTTT	CASSRGQGAGTGELFF
TRBV6-5	TRBJ1-5	NA	NA	15	TGTGCCAGCAGTTACGACAGTAATAGCAATCAGCCCCAGCATTTT	CASSYDSNSNQPQHF
TRBV6-1	TRBJ2-5	NA	NA	17	TGTGCCAGCAGTGAAGACCACGTGGGGGGCAGGGGGGTGGCCCAGTACTTC	CASSEDHVGGRGVAQYF
TRBV5-4	TRBJ1-3	NA	TRBD1	16	TGTGCCAGCAGCTTGTACTCTGGGACAGTCGGAAACACCATATATTTT	CASSLYSGTVGNTIYF
TRBV4-1	TRBJ1-2	NA	NA	13	TGCGCCAGCAGCCGAACGGGGGTCTATGGCTACACCTTC	CASSRTGVYGYTF
TRBV5-5	TRBJ1-4	NA	NA	17	TGTGCCAGCAGCTTTCGAGTGCGCAGCGCAACTAATGAAAAACTGTTTTTT	CASSFRVRSATNEKLFF
TRBV20-1	TRBJ2-3	NA	TRBD2	18	TGCAGTGCTAGTTCGCAATTCATGACTAGCGGGAGAACAGATACGCAGTATTTT	CSASSQFMTSGRTDTQYF
TRBV15	TRBJ1-4	NA	TRBD1	17	TGTGCCACCAGCAGAAGAAACACAGGGGTCGGGGATGAAAAACTGTTTTTT	CATSRRNTGVGDEKLFF
TRBV19	TRBJ1-2	NA	NA	14	TGTGCCAGTAGTATAGAAACAGGGATTAATGGCTACACCTTC	CASSIETGINGYTF
TRBV4-2	TRBJ1-1	NA	TRBD1	14	TGTGCCAGCAGCCAGTACAGGGGGCCGGTTGAAGCTTTCTTT	CASSQYRGPVEAFF
TRBV28	TRBJ1-6	few	NA	12	TGTGCCAGCAGTCCCCCCGATTCACCCCTCCACTTT	CASSPPDSPLHF
TRBV7-6	TRBJ2-1	NA	TRBD2	17	TGTGCCAGCAGCTCCTCGGGTCCTAGCGGGAGTATCAATGAGCAGTTCTTC	CASSSSGPSGSINEQFF
TRBV29-1	TRBJ2-5	NA	TRBD2	16	TGCAGCGTTGATCGGGGGACTAGCATCTCTCAAGAGACCCAGTACTTC	CSVDRGTSISQETQYF
TRBV4-3	TRBJ1-6	NA	NA	14	TGCGCCAGCAGCCAGGGAGGAAGGAATTCACCCCTCCACTTT	CASSQGGRNSPLHF
TRBV18	TRBJ2-2	NA	NA	15	TGTGCCAGCTCACCACGGGACTTAAACACCGGGGAGCTGTTTTTT	CASSPRDLNTGELFF
TRBV6-4	TRBJ2-5	NA	TRBD1	13	TGTGCCAGCAGAGGGGACAGGGGAGAGACCCAGTACTTC	CASRGDRGETQYF